This passage covers 18 T cell receptor beta chains from one sample sequenced in a study of control samples from healthy donors and cancer patients. Produced via immunoSEQ multiplex PCR; TCRdb's table is partial and in-frame only. The repertoire holds tens of thousands of clones, with approximately 88% as singletons. The specimen sequenced was PBMCs. The origin of the receptors is a woman aged 45 to 65 with colorectal cancer.

The chain is built from TRBV6-5 and TRBJ2-1, with D maybe TRBD1 (5 bases). From germline, CDR1 is MNHEY and CDR2 SVGAGI. Trimming removed 6 bases from V and 5 bases from J, with 14 bases in between. This CDR3 is 14 amino acids long. The CDR3 spells CASSLQVGNNEQFF. For the CDR3, the DNA is TGTGCCAGCAGCCTACAGGTTGGGAACAATGAGCAGTTCTTC.

CDR3 loop: CASSSGGRYVYNEQFF. In nucleotides, the CDR3 is TGTGCCAGCAGTAGCGGGGGAAGATACGTATACAATGAGCAGTTCTTC. J is TRBJ2-1 and V is TRBV6-2 or TRBV6-3, with 8 bases lining up with TRBD2. Trimming at V came to 5 bases and at J to 4 bases, leaving 10 bases not matched to a gene. This CDR3 spans 16 amino acids. CDR1 MNHEY and CDR2 SVGEGT come from the germline V gene.

The CDR3 bases are TGTGCCAGCAGCCCCGGGGGGTATGGCTACACCTTC. Translating it yields CASSPGGYGYTF. This chain joins TRBV6-5 and TRBJ1-2, with D tentatively TRBD1 (5 bases). The CDR3 runs to 12 residues. The V end was cut by 6 bases, the J end by 5 bases, with 10 bases between. Germline V gene data show CDR1 as MNHEY and CDR2 as SVGAGI.

The chain couples TRBV27 to TRBJ1-3; D remains ambiguous. The germline V gene encodes CDR1 MNHEY and CDR2 SMNVEV (reference sequence). There are 15 residues in the CDR3. Trimming stripped 2 bases from V and 0 bases from J, with 8 bases between. DNA of the CDR3: TGTGCCAGCAGTTTAAACAGACACTCTGGAAACACCATATATTTT. This encodes CASSLNRHSGNTIYF.

The chain carries TRBV28 and TRBJ2-2; TRBD2 agrees at 8 bases. Germline CDR1 and CDR2: MDHEN and SYDVKM. With 3 bases clipped from V and 3 bases from J, the junction kept 6 bases outside the gene matches. This CDR3 has 16 amino acids. The CDR3 DNA reads as TGTGCCAGCAGTTTGGGGCTAGCGGGCGACACCGGGGAGCTGTTTTTT. Protein: CASSLGLAGDTGELFF.

The rearrangement joins TRBV6-5 to TRBJ1-6, with 8 bases identical to TRBD1. CDR3 size: 15 residues. Germline assignment: CDR1 MNHEY and CDR2 SVGAGI. The V segment lost 6 bases and the J segment 6 bases; nucleotides outside the gene matches: 7. CDR3 in DNA: TGTGCCAGCAGCCATTCGGACAGGGTTAATTCACCCCTCCACTTT. Translation gives CASSHSDRVNSPLHF.

V is TRBV4-1 and J is TRBJ1-5, with 7 bases lining up with TRBD1. V trimming: 0 bases; J trimming: 7 bases; junction bases outside the gene matches: 6. This CDR3 has 15 amino acids. The germline V gene has CDR1 MGHRA and CDR2 YSYEKL. The CDR3 DNA sequence: TGCGCCAGCAGCCAAGAGGGACAGCGTCTCCAGCCCCAGCATTTT. It codes for CASSQEGQRLQPQHF.

This clone was counted once. J is TRBJ1-4 and V is TRBV28; D is uncertain. Germline V CDR1 and CDR2: MDHEN, SYDVKM. The CDR3 runs 12 residues. V gave up 7 bases and J gave up 8 bases, with 11 bases separating them. This CDR3 reads CASTVSGEKLFF. The CDR3 DNA reads TGTGCCAGCACCGTAAGTGGAGAAAAACTGTTTTTT.

This chain joins TRBV7-2 and TRBJ1-2; TRBD1 might be the D (5 bases). Germline CDR1 reads SGHTA; CDR2 reads FQGNSA. V lost 5 bases to trimming and J lost 0 bases, with 7 bases between them. The CDR3 has 13 residues. CDR3: CASSPGPNYGYTF. The CDR3 DNA follows: TGTGCCAGCAGCCCGGGACCTAACTATGGCTACACCTTC.

The V call is TRBV7-2, the J call TRBJ1-5, with 9 bases aligning to TRBD1. With 2 bases clipped from V and 4 bases from J, the junction kept 9 bases outside the gene matches. Germline CDR1 is SGHTA and CDR2 is FQGNSA. The CDR3 totals 17 residues. The CDR3 loop is CASSLYRTGAGNQPQHF. Here the CDR3 DNA reads TGTGCCAGCAGCTTATACCGGACAGGGGCTGGGAATCAGCCCCAGCATTTT.

The chain joins TRBV9 to TRBJ1-4; TRBD1 is a possible D gene (5 bases). From germline, CDR1 is SGDLS and CDR2 YYNGEE. The V and J ends lost 6 bases and 3 bases respectively, with 12 bases between them. The CDR3 is 14 amino acids. CDR3 in amino acids: CASNDGGANEKLFF. As DNA, the CDR3 is TGTGCCAGCAACGATGGGGGGGCTAATGAAAAACTGTTTTTT. The full variable domain, rest sourced from reference TRBV9 and TRBJ1-4, is DSGVTQTPKHLITATGQRVTLRCSPRSGDLSVYWYQQSLDQGLQFLIQYYNGEERAKGNILERFSAQQFPDLHSELNLSSLELGDSALYFCASNDGGANEKLFFGSGTQLSVL.

A few counts support this clone. The chain uses TRBV3-1 (or the pseudogene TRBV3-2) and TRBJ1-6; D is unresolved. Germline V CDR1 and CDR2: LGHDT, YNNKEL (reference sequence). The V end was cut by 5 bases, the J end by 10 bases, with 12 bases between. CDR3 length: 13 residues. CDR3 in DNA: TGTGCCAGCAGCGAAGGAGGGTTCTCACCCCTCCACTTT. Its protein is CASSEGGFSPLHF.

This rearrangement joins TRBV28 to TRBJ1-1; unclear D gene. Trimming cost V 6 bases and J 10 bases, with 15 bases left between them. The germline V gene encodes CDR1 MDHEN and CDR2 SYDVKM. This CDR3 region has 12 residues. The CDR3 DNA reads as TGTGCCAGCAGCCTACCACAACGATCAGCTTTCTTT. It translates to CASSLPQRSAFF. The variable domain in full, completed from reference TRBV28 and TRBJ1-1, reads DVKVTQSSRYLVKRTGEKVFLECVQDMDHENMFWYRQDPGLGLRLIYFSYDVKMKEKGDIPEGYSVSREKKERFSLILESASTNQTSMYLCASSLPQRSAFFGQGTRLTVV.

The chain employs TRBV5-1 and TRBJ2-1; the D call may be TRBD1 or TRBD2 (6 bases each). The CDR3 contains 17 residues. Germline CDR1 reads SGHRS; CDR2 reads YFSETQ. V was pared by 4 bases and J by 0 bases, with 17 bases between. The CDR3, as DNA: TGCGCCAGCAGCCCGAAAGGAGGGGGTAGCTCCTACAATGAGCAGTTCTTC. Translation gives CASSPKGGGSSYNEQFF. The variable domain in full, completed from reference TRBV5-1 and TRBJ2-1, reads KAGVTQTPRYLIKTRGQQVTLSCSPISGHRSVSWYQQTPGQGLQFLFEYFSETQRNKGNFPGRFSGRQFSNSRSEMNVSTLELGDSALYLCASSPKGGGSSYNEQFFGPGTRLTVL.

Worth noting for this clone: A read error may produce the germline difference seen at one junction end. CDR3 sequence reads: CASSPPSELPGQPF. The CDR3 DNA reads TGTGCCAGCAGTCCGCCAAGTGAGCTTCCGGGACAACCCTTC. V and J are TRBV28 and TRBJ1-2; weak D call: TRBD1 (6 bases). The CDR3 length is 14 residues. CDR1 is MDHEN and CDR2 is SYDVKM in the germline V gene.

This chain links TRBV6-5 with TRBJ1-1; 9 bases are shared with TRBD1. This CDR3 has 13 residues. Germline V gene data show CDR1 as MNHEY and CDR2 as SVGAGI. Unmatched junction bases numbered 5, after V lost 6 bases and J lost 6 bases. This CDR3 is CASSDRGLAEAFF. In nucleotides, the CDR3 is TGTGCCAGCAGCGACAGGGGGTTGGCTGAAGCTTTCTTT.

The genes are TRBV6-6 and TRBJ1-5, with D tentatively TRBD1 (6 bases). V was cut by 5 bases and J by 3 bases, with 11 bases left in between. The V gene's germline CDR1 is MNHNY and CDR2 SVGAGI (reference sequence). The CDR3 contains 14 residues. The CDR3 DNA follows: TGTGCCAGCAGTCCGAGACAGGTCAATCAGCCCCAGCATTTT. Translating gives CASSPRQVNQPQHF.

V gene TRBV2 combines with J gene TRBJ2-1; 12 bases agree with TRBD2. CDR1 is SNHLY and CDR2 is FYNNEI in the germline V gene. CDR3 length: 16 amino acids. The trim removed 8 bases at V and 2 bases at J, leaving 7 bases unmatched. The CDR3: CASALLAGGPYNEQFF. The CDR3 bases are TGTGCCAGCGCCCTACTAGCGGGGGGTCCCTACAATGAGCAGTTCTTC.